The 19 T cell receptor beta chains listed next were all sequenced from one sample in a study of shared clonotypes between healthy human individuals. Generated by immunoSEQ multiplex PCR, the TCRdb table keeps only in-frame clones and is missing some. Here the sample spans around 450,000 clones, about 76% being singletons. Input material: PBMCs. Receptors were obtained from a woman in her thirties or forties in good health. Some clones in this sample may be carry-over from other donors' samples.

V usage is TRBV18 and J usage is TRBJ1-1; TRBD1 is a possible D gene (6 bases). The CDR3 totals 13 residues. The V gene's germline CDR1 is KGHSH and CDR2 LQKENI. V was clipped by 5 bases and J by 2 bases, with 9 bases between them. CDR3 in DNA: TGTGCCAGCTCAGTACAGGGTAACACTGAAGCTTTCTTT. This encodes CASSVQGNTEAFF.

This clone has a handful of counts. This chain connects TRBV6-5 to TRBJ2-1; no clear D. This CDR3 region has 15 residues. Trimming pared 2 bases from V and 1 base from J, leaving 9 bases between. Germline V gives CDR1 MNHEY, CDR2 SVGAGI. Written as DNA, the CDR3 is TGTGCCAGCAGTTACGTGTGGGGATCCTACAATGAGCAGTTCTTC. Translating it yields CASSYVWGSYNEQFF.

The chain employs TRBV7-2 and TRBJ2-7; 7 bases match TRBD1. The CDR3 length is 16 residues. Germline V lookup: CDR1 SGHTA, CDR2 FQGNSA. V shed 4 bases, J shed 0 bases, and the junction held 9 bases outside the gene matches. The CDR3 nucleotides are TGTGCCAGCAGCTCGCGGTTAGGGGGCGCCTCCTACGAGCAGTACTTC. This encodes CASSSRLGGASYEQYF.

There are many counts of this clone. The chain combines TRBV2 with TRBJ2-7; 7 bases fit TRBD1. V shed 8 bases and J 4 bases; nucleotides not matched to a gene: 11. CDR3 size: 14 residues. Per germline, CDR1 SNHLY and CDR2 FYNNEI. In nucleotides, the CDR3 is TGTGCCAGCGCCCTCTACAGGGGCCAATACGAGCAGTACTTC. This encodes CASALYRGQYEQYF.

This clone was picked up one time. The same CDR3 arises from other DNA sequences in this sample as well. The J gene is TRBJ2-7, the V gene TRBV7-2; the D gene is possibly TRBD2 (5 bases). Germline CDR1 is SGHTA and CDR2 is FQGNSA. V lost 3 bases, J lost 2 bases, and 11 bases lay in between. This CDR3 spans 14 amino acids. CDR3 bases: TGTGCCAGCAGCTTTGGAACGGGAACCTACGAGCAGTACTTC. Its translation: CASSFGTGTYEQYF.

The rearrangement joins TRBV5-1 to TRBJ2-1; TRBD2 agrees at 10 bases. J lost 7 bases, V lost 4 bases, and 5 bases had no gene match. The CDR3 sequence is 14 residues long. Germline CDR1 reads SGHRS; CDR2 reads YFSETQ. The CDR3 DNA reads as TGCGCCAGCAGCCGCCAACTAGCGGGGAATGAGCAGTTCTTC. Translation: CASSRQLAGNEQFF.

The chain uses TRBV7-6 and TRBJ2-3; either TRBD1 or TRBD2 may fit D (5 bases each). CDR3 size: 16 residues. V shed 1 base and J shed 2 bases, with 13 bases lying between them. Germline CDR1 is SGHVS and CDR2 is FNYEAQ. The CDR3 spells CASSLEGSLYTDTQYF. The CDR3 coding sequence is TGTGCCAGCAGCTTAGAGGGGAGCCTTTACACAGATACGCAGTATTTT.

Concerning this clone itself: This may be a read error, as it is one base from a much larger clone. This sample also contains other DNA sequences that code for the same CDR3. The V gene is TRBV2, the J gene TRBJ2-3, with D perhaps assigned TRBD1 or TRBD2 (7 bases each). The CDR3 covers 15 residues. Trimming removed 10 bases at V and 0 bases at J, with 17 bases between. The germline V gene has CDR1 SNHLY and CDR2 FYNNEI. This CDR3 reads CATPGGAGSTDTQYF. CDR3 in DNA: TGTGCCACCCCAGGGGGGGCGGGAAGCACAGATACGCAGTATTTT.

This chain links TRBV28 with TRBJ1-1; D call uncertain. Trimming took off 7 bases at V and 2 bases at J, with 5 bases between the two ends. The CDR3 has 11 residues. CDR1 is MDHEN and CDR2 is SYDVKM in the germline V gene. The chain's CDR3 is CASTINTEAFF. The CDR3 DNA reads TGTGCCAGCACCATAAACACTGAAGCTTTCTTT.

The rearrangement joins TRBV23-1 to TRBJ2-1; D gene uncertain. TRBV23-1 is classed as an ORF, of uncertain function. Trimming cost V 11 bases and J 5 bases, with 10 bases left between them. The CDR3 consists of 11 residues. CDR3 bases: TGCGCCCCTTCGATCCACAATGAGCAGTTCTTC. As protein: CAPSIHNEQFF.

V gene TRBV28 combines with J gene TRBJ2-7, with 8 bases matching TRBD2. There are 12 residues in the CDR3. Germline lookup yields CDR1 MDHEN and CDR2 SYDVKM. The V gene end was trimmed by 6 bases and the J gene end by 7 bases; junction bases not matched to a gene: 5. The CDR3 spells CASSPLAGEQYF. The DNA of the CDR3 is TGTGCCAGCAGCCCCCTAGCGGGTGAGCAGTACTTC.

The V gene is TRBV28, the J gene TRBJ2-2; 9 bases are a match to TRBD1. V lost 5 bases to trimming and J lost 6 bases; unmatched junction nucleotides: 7. Germline loops: CDR1 MDHEN, CDR2 SYDVKM. The CDR3 totals 15 residues. DNA of the CDR3: TGTGCCAGCAGTGCCGGGACAGGGCTGGCCGGGGAGCTGTTTTTT. Translation gives CASSAGTGLAGELFF.

There are a few counts of this clone. This chain's CDR3 is CASSLDRNYEQYF. The CDR3 DNA reads TGTGCCAGCAGCCTCGACAGGAACTACGAGCAGTACTTC. This sequence joins TRBV7-3 and TRBJ2-5, with D possibly TRBD1 on 6 matching bases. The J call may be wrong; the DNA end is better matched by TRBJ2-7. The CDR3 has 13 amino acids. The germline CDR1 and CDR2 sequences are SGHTA and FQGTGA.

V usage is TRBV7-9 and J usage is TRBJ2-3, with D perhaps matching TRBD1 (5 bases). V lost 3 bases to trimming and J lost 3 bases, with 16 bases between them. The CDR3 spans 16 residues. The germline V gene has CDR1 SEHNR and CDR2 FQNEAQ (reference sequence). CDR3 in DNA: TGTGCCAGCAGCTTCGGTTTCAGGGTTGGTACAGATACGCAGTATTTT. It translates to CASSFGFRVGTDTQYF.

This clone has just a few counts. The rearrangement joins TRBV27 to TRBJ2-5; perhaps TRBD2 as D (6 bases). The J call is in doubt because the DNA end fits TRBJ2-7 better. Germline loops: CDR1 MNHEY, CDR2 SMNVEV (reference sequence). CDR3 size: 13 residues. Here the CDR3 DNA reads TGTGCCAGCAGTTCGAGACTAGAAGGCGAGCAGTACTTC. Translating it yields CASSSRLEGEQYF.

Regarding this clone: Other nucleotide sequences from this sample produce the same CDR3. This rearrangement joins TRBV19 to TRBJ2-7; no definite D call. The germline V and J ends were trimmed by 1 base and 2 bases, with 6 bases remaining between them. CDR3 length: 13 residues. Germline loops: CDR1 LNHDA, CDR2 SQIVND (reference sequence). The CDR3 loop reads CASSIGRTYEQYF. CDR3 in DNA: TGTGCCAGTAGTATAGGCAGGACCTACGAGCAGTACTTC.

V and J are TRBV7-8 and TRBJ2-7; 9 bases align to TRBD1. Trimming cost V 5 bases and J 2 bases; bases outside gene matches: 7. CDR1 is SGHVS and CDR2 is FQNEAQ in the germline V gene. This CDR3 region has 15 residues. Here the CDR3 reads CASSQSGTGPYEQYF. In DNA form, the CDR3 reads TGTGCCAGCAGCCAATCCGGGACAGGGCCCTACGAGCAGTACTTC. Full variable domain (outside the CDR3, taken from reference TRBV7-8 and TRBJ2-7): GAGVSQSPRYKVAKRGQDVALRCDPISGHVSLFWYQQALGQGPEFLTYFQNEAQLDKSGLPSDRFFAERPEGSVSTLKIQRTQQEDSAVYLCASSQSGTGPYEQYFGPGTRLTVT.

A remark on this clone: A single base is all that separates this from a far larger clone, so a read error is likely. This CDR3 reads CAWSRQIYQETKYF. The DNA for the CDR3 is TGTGCCTGGAGCCGACAGATCTACCAAGAGACCAAGTACTTC. The J gene is TRBJ2-5, the V gene TRBV30; the D gene is possibly TRBD1 (5 bases). Per the germline V gene, CDR1 is GTSNPN and CDR2 is SVGIG (reference sequence). CDR3 length: 14 residues. Combining the CDR3 with reference TRBV30 and TRBJ2-5 gives the whole variable domain SQTIHQWPATLVQPVGSPLSLECTVEGTSNPNLYWYRQAAGRGLQLLFYSVGIGQISSEVPQNLSASRPQDRQFILSSKKLLLSDSGFYLCAWSRQIYQETKYFGPGTRLLVL.

The chain carries TRBV6-1 and TRBJ2-1; 10 nucleotides line up with TRBD2. Germline-derived CDR1 and CDR2 are MNHNS and SASEGT. The CDR3 runs 15 residues. J lost 8 bases, V lost 6 bases, and 10 bases had no gene match. The chain's CDR3 is CASREGLASVHEQFF. The CDR3, as DNA: TGTGCCAGCAGAGAGGGACTAGCGAGTGTGCATGAGCAGTTCTTC.